The source of this T cell receptor (beta chain) is a study of T-cell memory formation after mild COVID-19. TCRdb re-derived calls from the 5' RACE reads in MiXCR, one entry per CDR3 protein. Of around 250,000 distinct CDR3 sequences listed, approximately 9% are singletons. Germline CDR1 and CDR2: SGHKS and YYEKEE (reference sequence). The CDR3 consists of 15 residues. Deletions cut 1 base from V and 2 bases from J, with 11 bases between. In this sample, this clonotype turned up a few times. The chain recombines TRBV5-5 with TRBJ2-3; D is unclear. The sequencing input was PBMCs or a T cell subset sorted from them (not recorded which). The sequence was obtained from a man aged 18 to 29 who had mild COVID-19 (a few samples of this study predate the infection). Cell type and time point are not known. The CDR3 DNA sequence: TGTGCCAGCAGCTTGTCACTATTCGCCACAGATACGCAGTATTTT. Translation gives CASSLSLFATDTQYF.